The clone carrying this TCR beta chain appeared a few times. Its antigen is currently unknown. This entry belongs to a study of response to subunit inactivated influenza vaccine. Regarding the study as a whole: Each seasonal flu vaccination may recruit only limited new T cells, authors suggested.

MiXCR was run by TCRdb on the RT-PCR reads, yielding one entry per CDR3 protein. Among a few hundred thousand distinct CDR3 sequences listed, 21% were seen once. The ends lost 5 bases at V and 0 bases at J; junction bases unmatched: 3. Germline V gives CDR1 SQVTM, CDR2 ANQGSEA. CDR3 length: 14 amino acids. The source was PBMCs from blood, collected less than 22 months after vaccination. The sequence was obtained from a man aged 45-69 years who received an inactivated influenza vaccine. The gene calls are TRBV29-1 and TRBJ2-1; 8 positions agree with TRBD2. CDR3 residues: CSVNGGASYNEQFF. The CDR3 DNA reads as TGCAGCGTTAACGGGGGGGCCTCCTACAATGAGCAGTTCTTC.